The sequence of this T cell receptor (beta chain) was determined in a study of shared clonotypes between healthy human individuals. Donors, without exception, were Caucasian adults residing in Nashville, Tennessee. Findings and caveats of the study: Relative to their counterparts shared across all four donors, non-shared clonotypes exhibited diminished generation probabilities.

Turning to this clone: Its antigen is still unknown.

Original processing methods: Junction-only sequences without quality scores were provided by ImmunoSEQ, so filtering was different. Using immunoSEQ multiplex PCR, the repertoire was profiled, and TCRdb retains in-frame clones only, with some absent. V and J calls and clone size are copied from that table; D and trimming were computed from the DNA. Of over 1.5 million clones listed, 95% to 99% are singletons. The sample taken for sequencing was naive CD4+ T cells sorted from blood. Subset indicated: CD45RA+ positively selected. The TCR was taken from a man aged 25-40 years in good health.

The CDR3 bases are TGTGCCAGCAGCAAGGGACCATCCCCTGGGGGTGAGCAGTTCTTC. Protein: CASSKGPSPGGEQFF. The chain links TRBV5-4 to TRBJ2-1; D could derive from TRBD1 or TRBD2 (5 bases each). This CDR3 has 15 amino acids. Germline loops: CDR1 SGHNT, CDR2 YYREEE (reference sequence). V gave up 4 bases and J gave up 9 bases, with 20 bases separating them.